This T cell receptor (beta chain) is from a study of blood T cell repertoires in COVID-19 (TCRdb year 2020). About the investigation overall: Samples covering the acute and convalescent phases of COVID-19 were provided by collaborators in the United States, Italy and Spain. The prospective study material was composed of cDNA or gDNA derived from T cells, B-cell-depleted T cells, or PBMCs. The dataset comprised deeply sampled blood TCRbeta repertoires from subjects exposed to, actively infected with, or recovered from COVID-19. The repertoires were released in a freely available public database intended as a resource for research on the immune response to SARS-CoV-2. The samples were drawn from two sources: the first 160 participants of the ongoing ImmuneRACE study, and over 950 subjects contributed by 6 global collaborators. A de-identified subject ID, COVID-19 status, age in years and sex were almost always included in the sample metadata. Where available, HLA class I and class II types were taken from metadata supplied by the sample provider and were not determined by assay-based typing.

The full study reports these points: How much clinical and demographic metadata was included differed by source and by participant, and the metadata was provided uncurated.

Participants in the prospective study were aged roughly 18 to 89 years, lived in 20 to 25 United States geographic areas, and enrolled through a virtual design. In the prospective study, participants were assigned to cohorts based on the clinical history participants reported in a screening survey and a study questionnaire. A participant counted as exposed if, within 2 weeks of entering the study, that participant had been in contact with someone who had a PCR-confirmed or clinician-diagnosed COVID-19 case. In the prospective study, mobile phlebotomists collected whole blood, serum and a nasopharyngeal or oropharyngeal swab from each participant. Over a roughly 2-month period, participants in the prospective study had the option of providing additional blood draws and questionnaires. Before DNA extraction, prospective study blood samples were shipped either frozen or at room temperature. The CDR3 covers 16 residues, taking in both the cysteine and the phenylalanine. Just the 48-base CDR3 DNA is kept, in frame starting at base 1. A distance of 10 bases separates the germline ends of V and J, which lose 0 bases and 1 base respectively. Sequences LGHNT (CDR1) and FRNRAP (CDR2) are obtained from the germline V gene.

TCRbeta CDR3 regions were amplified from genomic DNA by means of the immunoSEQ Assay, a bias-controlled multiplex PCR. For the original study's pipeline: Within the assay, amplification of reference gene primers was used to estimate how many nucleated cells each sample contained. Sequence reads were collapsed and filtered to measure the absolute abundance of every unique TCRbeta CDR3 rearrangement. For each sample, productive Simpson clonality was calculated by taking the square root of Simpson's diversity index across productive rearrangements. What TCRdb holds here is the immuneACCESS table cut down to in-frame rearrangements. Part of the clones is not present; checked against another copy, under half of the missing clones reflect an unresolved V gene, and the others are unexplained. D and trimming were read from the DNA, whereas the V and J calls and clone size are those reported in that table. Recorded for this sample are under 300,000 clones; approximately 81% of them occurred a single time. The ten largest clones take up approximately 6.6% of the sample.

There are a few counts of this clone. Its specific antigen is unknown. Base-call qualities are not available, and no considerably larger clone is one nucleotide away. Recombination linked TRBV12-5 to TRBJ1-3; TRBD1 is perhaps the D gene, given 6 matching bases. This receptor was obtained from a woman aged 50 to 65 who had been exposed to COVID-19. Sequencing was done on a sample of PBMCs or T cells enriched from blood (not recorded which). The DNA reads TGTGCTAGTGGTTTGGTAATGGGGGCTTCTGGAAACACCATATATTTT. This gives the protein CASGLVMGASGNTIYF.